These 13 T cell receptor beta chains were sequenced from one sample in a study of immune aging and cytomegalovirus after organ transplant. BD Rhapsody targeted mRNA and AbSeq chemistry was used for microwell cell capture and library preparation. TCRdb independently ran MiXCR on the single-cell sequencing reads; one entry per CDR3 protein. The sample comprises fewer than 25,000 distinct CDR3 sequences, about a third of which are singletons, and around a quarter rests with the top ten. The antigens for these receptors are not known. Documented time point: five sample-tagged time points from pre-transplant (day -1) to day 368 post-transplant, pooled. Sequencing used CMV peptide-activated CD4+ and CD8+ T cells sorted from blood, obtained at five time points, pooled. Regarding subset: sorted CD8+CD137+ and CD4+CD154+ T cells after roughly 13 h CMV IE-1 peptide stimulation. Source of these receptors: a female donor who had a heart transplant and CMV viremia.

In this sample, this clonotype turned up a few times. This chain links TRBV2 with TRBJ2-3, with 12 positions matching TRBD2. Germline assignment: CDR1 SNHLY and CDR2 FYNNEI. With 6 bases clipped from V and 4 bases from J, the junction kept 5 bases outside the gene matches. The CDR3 covers 15 residues. Here the CDR3 reads CASRGLAGRADTQYF. The CDR3 DNA follows: TGTGCCAGCAGGGGACTAGCGGGTCGTGCAGATACGCAGTATTTT.

This clonotype was counted between two and nine times. The chain recombines TRBV20-1 with TRBJ2-3, with TRBD2 matching 7 bases. CDR3 length: 14 residues. Germline values: CDR1 DFQATT, CDR2 SNEGSKA (reference sequence). The junction had 3 bases not matched to a gene; V was cut back by 1 base and J by 2 bases. CDR3 nucleotide sequence: TGCAGTGCTAGAGCGGGGGGAGACACAGATACGCAGTATTTT. Protein sequence: CSARAGGDTDTQYF.

A remark on this clonotype: The CDR3 does not end in the conserved phenylalanine or tryptophan, so this is likely a read error. The chain links TRBV7-2 to TRBJ2-3; D gene ambiguous. Germline values: CDR1 SGHTA, CDR2 FQGNSA. V lost 5 bases and J 2 bases, leaving 5 bases between the germline ends. CDR3 length: 12 residues. In DNA, the CDR3 is TGTGCCAGCAGCCCAAACACAGATACGCAGTATCTT. It specifies CASSPNTDTQYL.

The CDR3 here is CATSRGGSYEQYF. In nucleotides, the CDR3 is TGTGCCACCAGCCGGGGGGGCTCCTACGAGCAGTACTTC. The chain combines TRBV15 with TRBJ2-7; the match to TRBD2 covers 8 bases. J gave up 0 bases and V 5 bases, and 0 bases lay outside the gene matches. This CDR3 has 13 amino acids. Per the germline V gene, CDR1 is LNHNV and CDR2 is YYDKDF (reference sequence).

This rearrangement joins TRBV11-3 to TRBJ2-3; 15 nucleotides match TRBD2. Per the germline V gene, CDR1 is SGHNT and CDR2 is YENEEA. Trimming cost V 5 bases and J 4 bases; bases outside gene matches: 7. The CDR3 has 17 amino acids. CDR3 DNA sequence: TGTGCCAGCAGCCGAGGGACTAGCGGGAGGTGGGCAGATACGCAGTATTTT. Amino acids: CASSRGTSGRWADTQYF.

Judged by abundance, this clonotype is medium-sized (0.01 to 0.1%). The chain links TRBV20-1 to TRBJ2-1; 9 nucleotides match TRBD2. The trim removed 0 bases at V and 3 bases at J, leaving 6 bases unmatched. This CDR3 comprises 16 residues. Germline-derived CDR1 and CDR2 are DFQATT and SNEGSKA (reference sequence). CDR3 coding DNA: TGCAGTGCTAGAGATCGGGGGCGGGAGGGCTACAATGAGCAGTTCTTC. Encoded protein: CSARDRGREGYNEQFF.

The chain recombines TRBV5-1 with TRBJ2-1, with unresolved D. The germline V gene has CDR1 SGHRS and CDR2 YFSETQ. The CDR3 consists of 15 residues. Trimming removed 0 bases at V and 1 base at J, with 8 bases between. As DNA, the CDR3 is TGCGCCAGCAGCTTGGGCGGCATTTCCTACAATGAGCAGTTCTTC. Translation gives CASSLGGISYNEQFF.

This clonotype was found a few times. The genes are TRBV6-6 and TRBJ2-7, with D possibly matching TRBD2 (5 bases). The V gene's germline CDR1 is MNHNY and CDR2 SVGAGI (reference sequence). V shed 7 bases and J shed 6 bases, with 13 bases lying between them. CDR3 length: 12 amino acids. In nucleotides, the CDR3 is TGTGCCAGCACACGGGGAGTAAGCGAGCAGTACTTC. Residues: CASTRGVSEQYF.

This clonotype has just a few counts. The V gene is TRBV29-1, the J gene TRBJ2-2; perhaps TRBD1 as D (5 bases). The ends were cut back, 2 bases at V and 6 bases at J, with 7 bases in the middle. CDR3 length: 12 amino acids. Germline loops: CDR1 SQVTM, CDR2 ANQGSEA. CDR3 amino acids: CSVESRAGELFF. In DNA, the CDR3 is TGCAGCGTTGAAAGCAGGGCCGGGGAGCTGTTTTTT.

This clonotype is termed medium-sized. An end of the junction differs from the germline gene, which may be a read error. The chain couples TRBV5-1 to TRBJ1-1; D remains ambiguous. The CDR3 covers 12 residues. The germline gives CDR1 SGHRS, CDR2 YFSETQ. The CDR3 DNA is TGCGCCAGCAGATTGGAGAACACTGAAGCTTTCTTT. Translated, it gives CASRLENTEAFF.

This clonotype was seen at least ten times. The rearrangement uses TRBV10-1 and TRBJ1-1; 9 nucleotides agree with TRBD1. CDR1 is WNHNN and CDR2 is SYGVQD in the germline V gene (reference sequence). This CDR3 has 14 residues. V dropped 7 bases and J dropped 10; count of bases not matched to a gene: 13. CDR3 in amino acids: CASKSGDRDEGAFF. The CDR3 nucleotides read TGCGCCAGCAAATCGGGGGACAGGGACGAAGGAGCTTTCTTT.

This chain connects TRBV27 to TRBJ2-7; D is ambiguous. From germline, CDR1 is MNHEY and CDR2 SMNVEV (reference sequence). Trimming took 3 bases from V and 3 from J, leaving 12 bases between them. This CDR3 has 14 residues. The CDR3 region has the DNA TGTGCCAGCAGTTTTGAGGCAGAGAACTACGAGCAGTACTTC. The encoded protein is CASSFEAENYEQYF.

This clonotype was recorded a few times. A far bigger clonotype differs at one base, so this is likely a read error. Here the CDR3 DNA reads TGTGCCAGCAGCTTAGATGTCGGGTCCTCCTCCTACAATGAGCAGTACTTC. Its protein product is CASSLDVGSSSYNEQYF. The chain is built from TRBV11-3 and TRBJ2-7; D call uncertain. Per germline, CDR1 SGHNT and CDR2 YENEEA. The CDR3 consists of 17 residues. The germline V and J ends were trimmed by 0 bases and 7 bases, with 22 bases remaining between them. Full variable domain (remainder filled in from reference TRBV11-3 and TRBJ2-7): EAGVVQSPRYKIIEKKQPVAFWCNPISGHNTLYWYLQNLGQGPELLIRYENEEAVDDSQLPKDRFSAERLKGVDSTLKIQPAELGDSAVYLCASSLDVGSSSYNEQYFGPGTRLTVT.